This T cell receptor (beta chain) originates from a study of siplizumab effects on memory and regulatory T cells. Trimming took 1 base from V and 2 from J; bases not matched to a gene: 3. CDR1 and CDR2 (germline): SGHDN, FVKESK. There are 15 residues in the CDR3. On this clone itself: As yet, its antigen is unknown.

Per sample, 90,000 to 100,000 TCR templates were assayed. Measured with immunoSEQ multiplex PCR; TCRdb has only the in-frame clones, and not every one. The table shows approximately 52,000 clones, with 95% to 98% occurring only once. General study points: Mapping to unstimulated subsets was achieved for only a minor fraction of alloreactive clones. Neither a naive nor a memory phenotype was assignable to roughly 80-95% of proliferating CD4+ or CD8+ clones.

This TCR was recovered from a human donor in good health. The sequencing sample was made of naive CD4+ T cells sorted from blood. V usage is TRBV14 and J usage is TRBJ2-7; 9 bases are a match to TRBD2. For the CDR3, the DNA is TGTGCCAGCAGCCAAGCGGCTAGCGGGACCTACGAGCAGTACTTC. Translating it yields CASSQAASGTYEQYF.